Listed here are 26 T cell receptor beta chains from one sample, sequenced in a study of blood T cells in healthy people across ages. With a J-beta primer mix and a sample-barcoded 5' primer, a second PCR ran about 7 to 12 cycles. TCRdb processed the 5' RACE reads anew with MiXCR; each CDR3 protein has one entry. Among 800,000 or so distinct CDR3 sequences listed, approximately 59% were seen once. Sample: blood. The receptor source for this set is a man younger than 40 in good health.

CDR3: CASSSEGLAGVYNEQFF. The CDR3 coding sequence is TGTGCCAGCAGTTCCGAGGGACTAGCGGGGGTGTACAATGAGCAGTTCTTC. The V gene is TRBV28, the J gene TRBJ2-1, with 14 bases identical to TRBD2. The CDR3 sequence is 17 residues long. Trimming cost V 4 bases and J 4 bases; bases outside gene matches: 6. Germline CDR1 and CDR2: MDHEN and SYDVKM.

In its sample, this clonotype was seen a few times. The rearrangement uses TRBV12-3 or TRBV12-4 and TRBJ2-3, with 9 positions matching TRBD1. This CDR3 comprises 15 residues. The V gene end was trimmed by 5 bases and the J gene end by 3 bases; junction bases not matched to a gene: 6. CDR3 residues: CASSRQGGYTDTQYF. CDR3 bases: TGTGCCAGCAGTCGACAGGGGGGTTATACAGATACGCAGTATTTT.

This chain links TRBV4-2 with TRBJ2-5, with TRBD1 identical over 9 bases. From germline, CDR1 is LGHNA and CDR2 YNFKEQ. The CDR3 spans 16 residues. The V and J ends lost 4 bases and 11 bases, in that order; junction bases with no gene match: 17. The CDR3 sequence is CASSRSDRGSYDEQYF. CDR3 sequence (DNA): TGTGCCAGCAGCCGCTCGGACAGGGGCTCCTACGATGAGCAGTACTTC.

This rearrangement joins TRBV3-1 to TRBJ2-1, with 7 positions matching TRBD1. The CDR3 extends over 18 amino acids. The V gene end was trimmed by 1 base and the J gene end by 4 bases; junction bases not matched to a gene: 13. Germline V gene data show CDR1 as LGHDT and CDR2 as YNNKEL (reference sequence). CDR3 region: CASSQGRGRDRYYNEQFF. CDR3 DNA: TGTGCCAGCAGCCAAGGGCGAGGCCGGGACAGATATTACAATGAGCAGTTCTTC.

The chain couples TRBV6-2 or TRBV6-3 to TRBJ1-1; tentatively, D is TRBD1 (5 bases). Between the trimmed V and J ends, which lost 5 bases and 7 bases, there was a span of 11 bases. From germline, CDR1 is MNHEY and CDR2 SVGEGT. This CDR3 contains 12 residues. The CDR3 spells CASSEGPSEAFF. CDR3 bases: TGTGCCAGCAGTGAGGGACCGAGTGAAGCTTTCTTT.

The chain employs TRBV7-3 and TRBJ1-1; D unclear. The CDR3 is made up of 14 amino acids. The V end lost 5 bases, the J end lost 0 bases, and 10 bases lay between the germline ends. Germline CDR1 SGHTA, CDR2 FQGTGA. CDR3 loop: CASSNKVVNTEAFF. Here the CDR3 DNA reads TGTGCCAGCAGCAATAAGGTTGTGAACACTGAAGCTTTCTTT. Complete variable domain (other parts from reference TRBV7-3 and TRBJ1-1): GAGVSQTPSNKVTEKGKYVELRCDPISGHTALYWYRQSLGQGPEFLIYFQGTGAADDSGLPNDRFFAVRPEGSVSTLKIQRTERGDSAVYLCASSNKVVNTEAFFGQGTRLTVV.

This clonotype appeared a single time. This sequence joins TRBV20-1 and TRBJ1-1; D not resolved. V lost 3 bases and J 1 base, leaving 9 bases between the germline ends. From germline, CDR1 is DFQATT and CDR2 SNEGSKA (reference sequence). The CDR3 totals 13 residues. CDR3 in DNA: TGCAGTGCTAGTGTGGCCAGGAACACTGAAGCTTTCTTT. Encoded protein: CSASVARNTEAFF.

This chain connects TRBV7-9 to TRBJ1-1; D gene ambiguous. Trimming removed 5 bases from V and 0 bases from J, with 13 bases in between. The CDR3 is made up of 15 amino acids. Germline V CDR1 and CDR2: SEHNR, FQNEAQ (reference sequence). CDR3 DNA sequence: TGTGCCAGCAGCCCACCGGGGTTTCTGAACACTGAAGCTTTCTTT. Translating it yields CASSPPGFLNTEAFF.

This chain links TRBV7-9 with TRBJ1-1, with TRBD1 as a possible D gene (5 bases). CDR3 length equals 14 residues. V lost 5 bases to trimming and J lost 6 bases, with 16 bases between them. Germline V gene data show CDR1 as SEHNR and CDR2 as FQNEAQ (reference sequence). CDR3 region: CASSARLGTPEAFF. CDR3 DNA sequence: TGTGCCAGCAGCGCCCGCCTGGGGACCCCTGAAGCTTTCTTT.

This clonotype was detected once. This chain joins TRBV28 and TRBJ1-1; 8 nucleotides line up with TRBD1. Per germline, CDR1 MDHEN and CDR2 SYDVKM. With V trimmed by 6 bases and J by 8 bases, 11 bases remained unmatched. The CDR3 covers 14 residues. DNA for the CDR3: TGTGCCAGCAGGTCCCCAGGGGGCGGATCAGAAGCTTTCTTT. Residues: CASRSPGGGSEAFF.

This chain uses TRBV7-3 with TRBJ2-5, with D perhaps matching TRBD2 (5 bases). There are 15 residues in the CDR3. V gave up 2 bases and J gave up 2 bases, with 12 bases separating them. The germline V gene has CDR1 SGHTA and CDR2 FQGTGA. For the CDR3, the DNA is TGTGCCAGCAGCTTAGGGCGCCGGGATCAAGAGACCCAGTACTTC. Translated: CASSLGRRDQETQYF.

The chain carries TRBV29-1 and TRBJ2-1, with D unclear. Germline values: CDR1 SQVTM, CDR2 ANQGSEA. This CDR3 contains 11 residues. Between the trimmed V and J ends, which lost 1 base and 12 bases, there was a span of 10 bases. CDR3 region: CSVEVGYRQFF. In nucleotides, the CDR3 is TGCAGCGTTGAAGTGGGGTACAGGCAGTTCTTC.

The chain joins TRBV7-2 to TRBJ2-7; D is tentatively TRBD1 or TRBD2 (5 bases each). The CDR3 sequence is 16 residues long. V lost 5 bases and J 3 bases, leaving 20 bases between the germline ends. Germline CDR1 is SGHTA and CDR2 is FQGNSA. In DNA, the CDR3 is TGTGCCAGCAGCCCCGATGGGGCCCGAGGGTTCTACGAGCAGTACTTC. This translates into CASSPDGARGFYEQYF.

This clonotype was detected a few times. J is TRBJ1-4 and V is TRBV5-1; 10 bases are shared with TRBD1. Germline trimming cut 3 bases from V and 7 bases from J; bases unmatched to any gene: 6. The CDR3 sequence is 15 residues long. CDR1 is SGHRS, CDR2 YFSETQ, per germline. The CDR3 nucleotides read TGCGCCAGCAGCTACGGGACAGGGGATTTTGAAAAACTGTTTTTT. It encodes CASSYGTGDFEKLFF.

This clonotype was seen once. The rearrangement joins TRBV2 to TRBJ2-7, with D unresolved. Trimming shortened V by 6 bases and J by 2 bases, and 14 bases separated the two germline ends. Germline V gene lookup returns CDR1 SNHLY and CDR2 FYNNEI. This CDR3 is built from 14 residues. The CDR3 coding sequence is TGTGCCAGCAGGAATAGAGGTCCGGCCTACGAGCAGTACTTC. Translated, it gives CASRNRGPAYEQYF.

This chain connects TRBV4-1 to TRBJ2-1; D ambiguous. The V end lost 3 bases, the J end lost 10 bases, and 13 bases lay between the germline ends. The germline gives CDR1 MGHRA, CDR2 YSYEKL. The CDR3 spans 13 residues. CDR3 bases: TGCGCCAGCAGCCAGTACCGGGCGGCGGAGCAGTTCTTC. This codes for CASSQYRAAEQFF.

V is TRBV7-9 and J is TRBJ2-4; tentatively, D is TRBD1 or TRBD2 (7 bases each). The J call is uncertain, as TRBJ2-5 better fits the DNA end. There are 15 residues in the CDR3. Germline values: CDR1 SEHNR, CDR2 FQNEAQ (reference sequence). The CDR3 is CASSSRGTDQETQYF. CDR3 bases: TGTGCCAGCAGCTCGCGGGGGACAGACCAAGAGACCCAGTACTTC.

This clonotype turned up a few times. The rearrangement uses TRBV7-2 and TRBJ2-1; perhaps TRBD2 as D (5 bases). V was clipped by 5 bases and J by 9 bases, with 14 bases between them. The CDR3 has 13 amino acids. Germline values: CDR1 SGHTA, CDR2 FQGNSA. In nucleotides, the CDR3 is TGTGCCAGCAGCCCGGCTCTAGCTGGTGAGCAGTTCTTC. Protein product: CASSPALAGEQFF.

The chain carries TRBV25-1 and TRBJ2-5; possibly TRBD2 for D (5 bases). Between the trimmed V and J ends, which lost 9 bases and 0 bases, there was a span of 11 bases. The germline gives CDR1 MGHDK, CDR2 SYGVNS. The CDR3 contains 13 residues. The CDR3: CASQDSYQETQYF. In DNA, the CDR3 is TGTGCCAGTCAGGACTCGTACCAAGAGACCCAGTACTTC.

The chain couples TRBV5-1 to TRBJ2-1, with TRBD1 matching over 9 bases. Germline CDR1 SGHRS, CDR2 YFSETQ. The CDR3 spans 16 residues. J gave up 9 bases and V 4 bases, and 14 bases lay outside the gene matches. The CDR3 region is CASSSGRDRAYSEQFF. The CDR3 DNA reads TGCGCCAGCAGCAGCGGACGGGACAGGGCTTATAGTGAGCAGTTCTTC.

This clonotype was detected a few times. V usage is TRBV5-1 and J usage is TRBJ1-1, with a weak D call TRBD1 (6 bases). The CDR3 covers 16 residues. Trimming left V 4 bases short and J 5 bases short, with 21 bases between. Germline V gives CDR1 SGHRS, CDR2 YFSETQ. The CDR3 DNA follows: TGCGCCAGCAGCCCCAAACCCCCGTGGCAGGGGACTGAAGCTTTCTTT. Translated: CASSPKPPWQGTEAFF.

The chain employs TRBV5-4 and TRBJ1-2, with 11 bases aligning to TRBD1. Trimming cost V 5 bases and J 8 bases; bases outside gene matches: 17. The CDR3 runs 17 residues. Germline CDR1 SGHNT, CDR2 YYREEE (reference sequence). As DNA, the CDR3 is TGTGCCAGCAGAGAGGGACAGGGGGAGTTTTATCGTAGAGGCTACACCTTC. Residues: CASREGQGEFYRRGYTF.

The chain recombines TRBV12-3 or TRBV12-4 with TRBJ2-5; 7 bases match TRBD1. J lost 13 bases, V lost 1 base, and 9 bases had no gene match. The CDR3 is made up of 13 amino acids. The CDR3 DNA follows: TGTGCCAGCAGTTTAGGTGCCAGGGGGTGGGCGTACTTC. It codes for CASSLGARGWAYF.

The genes are TRBV7-2 and TRBJ2-1, with TRBD2 identical over 14 bases. Germline V lookup: CDR1 SGHTA, CDR2 FQGNSA. V trimming: 5 bases; J trimming: 4 bases; junction bases outside the gene matches: 7. This CDR3 is built from 17 residues. CDR3 in amino acids: CASSARLAGGIYNEQFF. For the CDR3, the DNA is TGTGCCAGCAGCGCCCGACTAGCGGGGGGGATTTACAATGAGCAGTTCTTC.

The V gene is TRBV4-2, the J gene TRBJ2-3, with 9 bases identical to TRBD2. The CDR3 has 15 amino acids. V lost 3 bases, J lost 1 base, and 2 bases stayed unmatched. Germline CDR1 reads LGHNA; CDR2 reads YNFKEQ. This CDR3 is CASSQVAGGTDTQYF. In DNA, the CDR3 is TGTGCCAGCAGCCAGGTAGCGGGGGGCACAGATACGCAGTATTTT.

This clonotype was counted only a few times. The CDR3 nucleotides are TGTGCCAGCAGTTACGGTGGACAGGGGCCCCCCTACGAGCAGTACTTC. As protein: CASSYGGQGPPYEQYF. This rearrangement joins TRBV6-8 to TRBJ2-7, with 9 bases that match TRBD1. The V gene end was trimmed by 2 bases and the J gene end by 2 bases; junction bases not matched to a gene: 7. Per germline, CDR1 MNHGY and CDR2 SAAAGT. The CDR3 spans 16 residues.